These 28 T cell receptor beta chains were all obtained from the same sample, sequenced in a study of cytomegalovirus exposure and HLA in healthy donors. Primers: 60 Vbeta forward and 13 Jbeta reverse. Assay used: immunoSEQ multiplex PCR; TCRdb lists only in-frame clones, some missing. The profile shows some 120,000 clones, roughly 80% of them singletons. The sequencing input was PBMCs. These receptors originate from a young man in good health and CMV-seronegative.

This clone was seen a handful of times. V usage is TRBV5-1 and J usage is TRBJ2-3; D perhaps matches TRBD2 (6 bases). V was pared by 0 bases and J by 2 bases, with 10 bases between. Germline V lookup: CDR1 SGHRS, CDR2 YFSETQ. This CDR3 is built from 15 residues. CDR3 in DNA: TGCGCCAGCAGCTTGGGGGGGGTGTCCACAGATACGCAGTATTTT. Translated, it gives CASSLGGVSTDTQYF. The variable domain in full, with the rest retrieved from reference TRBV5-1 and TRBJ2-3, is KAGVTQTPRYLIKTRGQQVTLSCSPISGHRSVSWYQQTPGQGLQFLFEYFSETQRNKGNFPGRFSGRQFSNSRSEMNVSTLELGDSALYLCASSLGGVSTDTQYFGPGTRLTVL.

This clone has just one count. The rearrangement links TRBV11-2 to TRBJ1-2, with 9 bases aligning to TRBD1. After removal of 1 base from V and 14 bases from J, the junction contained 5 bases not matched to a gene. This CDR3 has 12 residues. Germline V gives CDR1 SGHAT, CDR2 FQNNGV. CDR3: CASSLGGTGCTF. The CDR3 coding sequence is TGTGCCAGCAGCTTAGGAGGGACAGGGTGTACCTTC.

CDR3 in DNA: TGTGCCAGTAGTAACAGGGTGCTGAACACTGAAGCTTTCTTT. Translation gives CASSNRVLNTEAFF. V and J are TRBV19 and TRBJ1-1, with D maybe TRBD1 (6 bases). The length of the CDR3 is 14 residues. The germline gives CDR1 LNHDA, CDR2 SQIVND (reference sequence). Trimming removed 4 bases at V and 0 bases at J, with 9 bases between.

The rearrangement joins TRBV5-1 to TRBJ2-6; 9 bases match TRBD2. Germline assignment: CDR1 SGHRS and CDR2 YFSETQ. This CDR3 comprises 19 residues. V was pared by 0 bases and J by 4 bases, with 11 bases of the junction left unmatched. CDR3 in amino acids: CASSLVVAGVSAGANVLTF. As DNA, the CDR3 is TGCGCCAGCAGCTTGGTGGTAGCGGGGGTCTCAGCCGGGGCCAACGTCCTGACTTTC. Together with reference TRBV5-1 and TRBJ2-6, the CDR3 gives the full variable domain: KAGVTQTPRYLIKTRGQQVTLSCSPISGHRSVSWYQQTPGQGLQFLFEYFSETQRNKGNFPGRFSGRQFSNSRSEMNVSTLELGDSALYLCASSLVVAGVSAGANVLTFGAGSRLTVL.

The J gene is TRBJ1-1, the V gene TRBV29-1; TRBD1 matches 7 bases. The germline CDR1 and CDR2 sequences are SQVTM and ANQGSEA. V lost 4 bases and J lost 1; bases outside the gene matches: 6. This CDR3 spans 14 amino acids. The chain's CDR3 is CSVATGQPNTEAFF. The CDR3 bases are TGCAGCGTTGCCACGGGACAGCCGAACACTGAAGCTTTCTTT.

This clone was seen a handful of times. This chain joins TRBV4-2 and TRBJ2-5, with a weak D call TRBD2 (7 bases). Germline V gene data show CDR1 as LGHNA and CDR2 as YNFKEQ. The CDR3 spans 16 residues. V was trimmed by 4 bases and J by 5 bases, leaving 20 bases between them. This CDR3 is CASSPSNGGRGETQYF. The CDR3 DNA reads TGTGCCAGCAGCCCATCCAACGGGGGGCGAGGGGAGACCCAGTACTTC.

The chain uses TRBV6-5 and TRBJ2-7, with 7 positions matching TRBD1. Trimming removed 0 bases from V and 4 bases from J; junction bases left unmatched: 6. There are 15 residues in the CDR3. Looked up from germline, CDR1 is MNHEY and CDR2 is SVGAGI. CDR3 residues: CASSYSWDRTYEQYF. DNA of the CDR3: TGTGCCAGCAGTTACTCGTGGGACAGAACTTACGAGCAGTACTTC.

This clone turned up a few times. This chain joins TRBV9 and TRBJ2-2; D call uncertain. Germline CDR1 reads SGDLS; CDR2 reads YYNGEE. With 0 bases removed from V and 5 bases from J, the gap between germline ends came to 8 bases. There are 14 residues in the CDR3. The CDR3 DNA follows: TGTGCCAGCAGCGTAGAATCGGGTACCGGGGAGCTGTTTTTT. Encoded protein: CASSVESGTGELFF.

This clone was detected only once. The chain couples TRBV6-1 to TRBJ2-5, with a possible D match to TRBD2 (6 bases). CDR1 and CDR2 from the germline V gene are MNHNS and SASEGT. V was trimmed by 6 bases and J by 2 bases, leaving 13 bases between them. The CDR3 contains 14 residues. CDR3 sequence (DNA): TGTGCCAGCAGAATCGGGGGTCAGCAAGAGACCCAGTACTTC. Its protein is CASRIGGQQETQYF.

The sample holds a few counts of this clone. The rearrangement links TRBV2 to TRBJ1-2, with 9 bases identical to TRBD1. Germline lookup yields CDR1 SNHLY and CDR2 FYNNEI. This CDR3 is 16 amino acids long. The V and J ends lost 6 bases and 0 bases, in that order; junction bases with no gene match: 8. The CDR3 DNA sequence: TGTGCCAGCAGACGACAGGGGGGCTTAGCTAACTATGGCTACACCTTC. Translation gives CASRRQGGLANYGYTF.

The rearrangement joins TRBV7-3 to TRBJ2-3; no clear D gene. V was pared by 5 bases and J by 4 bases, with 10 bases between. The CDR3 consists of 13 residues. Germline V lookup: CDR1 SGHTA, CDR2 FQGTGA. The CDR3 reads CASSPNSADTQYF. CDR3 nucleotide sequence: TGTGCCAGCAGCCCAAACTCCGCAGATACGCAGTATTTT.

This clone has a handful of counts. The CDR3 coding sequence is TGTGCCAGCAGTTATAAACTAGCGGGGGACTGGGAAGATACGCAGTATTTT. It specifies CASSYKLAGDWEDTQYF. The chain carries TRBV5-6 and TRBJ2-3; 11 bases are a match to TRBD2. Germline CDR1 reads SGHDT; CDR2 reads YYEEEE. V was clipped by 5 bases and J by 5 bases; unmatched bases: 13. The CDR3 runs to 17 residues.

The chain recombines TRBV19 with TRBJ1-2; 8 bases are a match to TRBD1. The CDR3 is made up of 13 amino acids. Germline values: CDR1 LNHDA, CDR2 SQIVND (reference sequence). The junction had 8 bases not matched to a gene; V was cut back by 6 bases and J by 8 bases. CDR3 coding DNA: TGTGCCAGTAGAAAGCAGGGGGCTGAGGGCTACACCTTC. This gives the protein CASRKQGAEGYTF.

CDR3 sequence (DNA): TGTGCCAGCAGCTTAGTTATAGAGACCCAGTACTTC. Residues: CASSLVIETQYF. The chain employs TRBV7-2 and TRBJ2-5, with D uncertain. CDR3 length equals 12 residues. Deletions cut 1 base from V and 4 bases from J, with 4 bases between. CDR1 is SGHTA and CDR2 is FQGNSA in the germline V gene. Looking up the rest from reference TRBV7-2 and TRBJ2-5 gives the full variable domain: GAGVSQSPSNKVTEKGKDVELRCDPISGHTALYWYRQSLGQGLEFLIYFQGNSAPDKSGLPSDRFSAERTGGSVSTLTIQRTQQEDSAVYLCASSLVIETQYFGPGTRLLVL.

V and J are TRBV19 and TRBJ2-3; D gene uncertain. Germline assignment: CDR1 LNHDA and CDR2 SQIVND (reference sequence). The CDR3 loop spans 15 amino acids. Deletions cut 0 bases from V and 0 bases from J, with 7 bases between. CDR3: CASSIEQSSTDTQYF. CDR3 coding DNA: TGTGCCAGTAGTATAGAGCAGTCTAGCACAGATACGCAGTATTTT.

V and J are TRBV27 and TRBJ1-1; D possibly corresponds to TRBD1 (6 bases). This CDR3 is 14 amino acids long. From germline, CDR1 is MNHEY and CDR2 SMNVEV (reference sequence). Between the trimmed V and J ends, which lost 6 bases and 10 bases, there was a span of 21 bases. The chain's CDR3 is CASRQSGEGRGAFF. The CDR3 DNA is TGTGCCAGCAGACAATCAGGGGAGGGTAGAGGAGCTTTCTTT.

The chain employs TRBV7-8 and TRBJ1-1; 7 bases are shared with TRBD1. This CDR3 region has 15 residues. From germline, CDR1 is SGHVS and CDR2 FQNEAQ. Unmatched junction bases numbered 2, after V lost 1 base and J lost 0 bases. In DNA form, the CDR3 reads TGTGCCAGCAGCTTAGTCGGGACAGTGAACACTGAAGCTTTCTTT. The encoded protein is CASSLVGTVNTEAFF.

The V gene is TRBV6-4, the J gene TRBJ1-1, with D tentatively TRBD1 (5 bases). The CDR3 has 14 residues. Germline V CDR1 and CDR2: MRHNA, SNTAGT. The V end lost 5 bases, the J end lost 7 bases, and 17 bases lay between the germline ends. CDR3 DNA sequence: TGTGCCAGCAGTCTTGACCCCGGACAAGATGAAGCTTTCTTT. It codes for CASSLDPGQDEAFF.

V gene TRBV7-3 combines with J gene TRBJ2-1, with TRBD1 identical over 7 bases. The CDR3 has 16 residues. Trimming cost V 5 bases and J 0 bases; bases outside gene matches: 7. Germline V lookup: CDR1 SGHTA, CDR2 FQGTGA. The CDR3 DNA is TGTGCCAGCAGCCAACCAGGGGGAAGCTCCTACAATGAGCAGTTCTTC. Amino acids: CASSQPGGSSYNEQFF.

J is TRBJ1-1 and V is TRBV2, with TRBD1 matching over 8 bases. This CDR3 comprises 14 residues. Germline V gene lookup returns CDR1 SNHLY and CDR2 FYNNEI. Trimming removed 4 bases from V and 6 bases from J; junction bases left unmatched: 7. The CDR3 reads CASSGTGSYSEAFF. In nucleotides, the CDR3 is TGTGCCAGCAGTGGGACAGGGAGTTATTCTGAAGCTTTCTTT.

The rearrangement links TRBV9 to TRBJ2-5; 8 bases agree with TRBD2. CDR1 and CDR2 (germline): SGDLS, YYNGEE. Trimming at V came to 4 bases and at J to 1 base, leaving 3 bases not matched to a gene. The CDR3 has 14 residues. The CDR3 sequence: CASSTSGGQETQYF. In DNA, the CDR3 is TGTGCCAGCAGCACAAGCGGGGGCCAAGAGACCCAGTACTTC.

The CDR3 is CASSRTGGRVNTEAFF. Written as DNA, the CDR3 is TGCGCCAGCAGCCGCACAGGGGGCAGAGTGAACACTGAAGCTTTCTTT. This sequence joins TRBV5-1 and TRBJ1-1, with TRBD1 matching 9 bases. The junction had 7 bases not matched to a gene; V was cut back by 4 bases and J by 0 bases. Germline V CDR1 and CDR2: SGHRS, YFSETQ. This CDR3 is 16 amino acids long.

This clone was counted between two and nine times. CDR3 nucleotides: TGTGCCAGCAGTTTATCGACGGGAAGACCTGAAGCTTTCTTT. Translating it yields CASSLSTGRPEAFF. The genes are TRBV27 and TRBJ1-1, with D unresolved. Trimming cost V 0 bases and J 6 bases, with 11 bases left between them. The CDR3 runs 14 residues. Germline assignment: CDR1 MNHEY and CDR2 SMNVEV (reference sequence).

The V gene is TRBV6-1, the J gene TRBJ2-2, with D unclear. V lost 4 bases and J lost 5, with 11 bases in between. CDR3 length: 14 amino acids. Germline lookup yields CDR1 MNHNS and CDR2 SASEGT. The CDR3 sequence is CASSVEIRTGELFF. The CDR3 region has the DNA TGTGCCAGCAGTGTCGAAATTAGAACCGGGGAGCTGTTTTTT.

This chain links TRBV27 with TRBJ1-6; D is unclear. The CDR3 consists of 15 residues. Germline CDR1 reads MNHEY; CDR2 reads SMNVEV (reference sequence). V lost 3 bases and J 10 bases, leaving 16 bases between the germline ends. The CDR3 bases are TGTGCCAGCAGTTTTAACCCGGTCATGAACTCACCCCTCCACTTT. Amino acid sequence: CASSFNPVMNSPLHF.

Written as DNA, the CDR3 is TGTGCCAGCAGTCGAGACACCTCTGGAAACACCATATATTTT. Its protein is CASSRDTSGNTIYF. The V gene is TRBV6-6, the J gene TRBJ1-3; D gene unclear. Trimming shortened V by 5 bases and J by 0 bases, and 8 bases separated the two germline ends. The CDR3 has 14 amino acids. Germline CDR1 and CDR2: MNHNY and SVGAGI (reference sequence).

The chain has TRBV5-4 and TRBJ1-2; possibly TRBD1 for D (5 bases). Germline V lookup: CDR1 SGHNT, CDR2 YYREEE (reference sequence). The length of the CDR3 is 13 residues. Trimming shortened V by 4 bases and J by 2 bases, and 9 bases separated the two germline ends. The CDR3 here is CASSREGNYGYTF. DNA for the CDR3: TGTGCCAGCAGCCGGGAGGGGAACTATGGCTACACCTTC.

V gene TRBV18 combines with J gene TRBJ1-2, with D maybe TRBD1 (6 bases). V lost 2 bases, J lost 4 bases, and 11 bases lay in between. CDR1 and CDR2 from the germline V gene are KGHSH and LQKENI. CDR3 length equals 14 residues. In DNA form, the CDR3 reads TGTGCCAGCTCACCAAACAGGGACGCCTATGGCTACACCTTC. It specifies CASSPNRDAYGYTF.